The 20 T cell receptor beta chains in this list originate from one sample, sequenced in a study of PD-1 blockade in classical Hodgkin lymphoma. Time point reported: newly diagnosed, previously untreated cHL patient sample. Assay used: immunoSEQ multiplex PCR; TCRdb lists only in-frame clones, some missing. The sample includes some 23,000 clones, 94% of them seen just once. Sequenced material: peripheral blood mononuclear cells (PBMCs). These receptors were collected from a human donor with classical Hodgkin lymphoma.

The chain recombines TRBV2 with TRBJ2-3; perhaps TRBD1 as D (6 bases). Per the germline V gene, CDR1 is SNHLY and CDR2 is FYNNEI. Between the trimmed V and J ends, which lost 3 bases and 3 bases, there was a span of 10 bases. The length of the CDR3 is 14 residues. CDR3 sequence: CASSDGRGTDTQYF. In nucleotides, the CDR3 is TGTGCCAGCAGTGATGGAAGGGGGACAGATACGCAGTATTTT.

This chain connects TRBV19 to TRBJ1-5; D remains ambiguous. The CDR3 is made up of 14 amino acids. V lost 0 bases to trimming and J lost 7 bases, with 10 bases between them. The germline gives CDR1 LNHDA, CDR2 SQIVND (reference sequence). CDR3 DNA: TGTGCCAGTAGTATAGACGGACGGCGCCAGCCCCAGCATTTT. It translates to CASSIDGRRQPQHF.

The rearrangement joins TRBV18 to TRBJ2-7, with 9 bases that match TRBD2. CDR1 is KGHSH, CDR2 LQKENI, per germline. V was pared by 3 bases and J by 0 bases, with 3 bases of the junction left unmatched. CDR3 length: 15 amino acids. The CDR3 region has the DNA TGTGCCAGCTCACCGGAAGCGGGGGGCTCCTACGAGCAGTACTTC. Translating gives CASSPEAGGSYEQYF.

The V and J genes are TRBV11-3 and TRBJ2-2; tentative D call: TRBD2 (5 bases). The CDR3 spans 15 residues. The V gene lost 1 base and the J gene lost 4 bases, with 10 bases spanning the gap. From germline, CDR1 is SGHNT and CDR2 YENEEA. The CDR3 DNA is TGTGCCAGCAGCTTAGGGGAGTCGGGCACCGGGGAGCTGTTTTTT. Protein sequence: CASSLGESGTGELFF.

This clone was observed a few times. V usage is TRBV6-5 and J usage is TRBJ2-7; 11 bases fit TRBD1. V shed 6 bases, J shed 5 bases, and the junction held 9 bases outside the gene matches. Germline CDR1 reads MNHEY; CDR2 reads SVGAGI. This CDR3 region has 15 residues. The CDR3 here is CASRETGTGGHEQYF. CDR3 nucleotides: TGTGCCAGCAGAGAGACCGGGACAGGGGGACACGAGCAGTACTTC.

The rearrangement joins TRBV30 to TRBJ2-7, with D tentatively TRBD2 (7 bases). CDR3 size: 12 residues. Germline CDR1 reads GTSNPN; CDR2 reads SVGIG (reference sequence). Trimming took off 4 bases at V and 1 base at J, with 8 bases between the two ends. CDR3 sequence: CAWKGGSYEQYF. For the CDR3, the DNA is TGTGCCTGGAAGGGGGGGTCCTACGAGCAGTACTTC.

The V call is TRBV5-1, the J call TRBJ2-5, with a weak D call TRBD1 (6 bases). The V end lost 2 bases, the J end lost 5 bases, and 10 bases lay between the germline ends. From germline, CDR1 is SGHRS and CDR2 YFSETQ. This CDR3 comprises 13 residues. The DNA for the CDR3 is TGCGCCAGCAGCTTCAGGGGAGAGGAGACCCAGTACTTC. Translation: CASSFRGEETQYF.

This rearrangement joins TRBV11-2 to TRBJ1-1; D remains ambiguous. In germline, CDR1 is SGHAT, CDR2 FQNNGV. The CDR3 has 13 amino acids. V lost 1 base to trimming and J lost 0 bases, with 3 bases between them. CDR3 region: CASSLAVNTEAFF. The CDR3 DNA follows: TGTGCCAGCAGCTTAGCAGTGAACACTGAAGCTTTCTTT. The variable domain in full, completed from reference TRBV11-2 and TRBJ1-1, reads EAGVAQSPRYKIIEKRQSVAFWCNPISGHATLYWYQQILGQGPKLLIQFQNNGVVDDSQLPKDRFSAERLKGVDSTLKIQPAKLEDSAVYLCASSLAVNTEAFFGQGTRLTVV.

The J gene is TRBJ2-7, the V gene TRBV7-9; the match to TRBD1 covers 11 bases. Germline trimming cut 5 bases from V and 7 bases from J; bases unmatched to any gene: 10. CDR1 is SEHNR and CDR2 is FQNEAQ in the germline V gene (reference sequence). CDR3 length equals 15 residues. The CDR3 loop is CASSKTGQGVGEQYF. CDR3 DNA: TGTGCCAGCAGCAAAACGGGACAGGGGGTCGGTGAGCAGTACTTC.

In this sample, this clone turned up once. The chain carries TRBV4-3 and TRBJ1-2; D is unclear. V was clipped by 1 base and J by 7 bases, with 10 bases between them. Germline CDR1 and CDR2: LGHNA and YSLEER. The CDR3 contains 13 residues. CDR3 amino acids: CASSQVWGTGYTF. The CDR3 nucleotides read TGCGCCAGCAGCCAAGTTTGGGGTACTGGCTACACCTTC.

The CDR3: CAISGAYTDTQYF. CDR3 coding DNA: TGTGCCATCAGTGGGGCGTACACAGATACGCAGTATTTT. V usage is TRBV10-3 and J usage is TRBJ2-3; D not certain. The CDR3 is made up of 13 amino acids. Trimming pared 4 bases from V and 2 bases from J, leaving 7 bases between. Germline lookup yields CDR1 ENHRY and CDR2 SYGVKD.

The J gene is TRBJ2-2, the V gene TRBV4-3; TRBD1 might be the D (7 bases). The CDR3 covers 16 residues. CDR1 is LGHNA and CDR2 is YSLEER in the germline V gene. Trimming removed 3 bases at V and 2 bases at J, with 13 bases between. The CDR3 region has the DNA TGCGCCAGCAGCCATGCAGGGGGAGGAAACACCGGGGAGCTGTTTTTT. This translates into CASSHAGGGNTGELFF.

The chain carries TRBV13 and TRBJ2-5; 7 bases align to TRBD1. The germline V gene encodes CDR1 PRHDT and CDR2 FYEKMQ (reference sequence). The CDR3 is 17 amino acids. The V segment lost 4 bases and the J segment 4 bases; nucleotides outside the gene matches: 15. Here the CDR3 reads CASSSTESGDSGETQYF. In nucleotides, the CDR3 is TGTGCCAGCAGCTCAACTGAGTCCGGGGACAGTGGAGAGACCCAGTACTTC.

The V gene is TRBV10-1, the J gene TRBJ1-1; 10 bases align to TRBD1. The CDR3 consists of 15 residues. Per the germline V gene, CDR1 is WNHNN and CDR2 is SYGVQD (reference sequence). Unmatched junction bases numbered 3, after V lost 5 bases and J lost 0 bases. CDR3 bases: TGCGCCAGCAGTCCCGGGACAGGGGTGAACACTGAAGCTTTCTTT. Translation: CASSPGTGVNTEAFF.

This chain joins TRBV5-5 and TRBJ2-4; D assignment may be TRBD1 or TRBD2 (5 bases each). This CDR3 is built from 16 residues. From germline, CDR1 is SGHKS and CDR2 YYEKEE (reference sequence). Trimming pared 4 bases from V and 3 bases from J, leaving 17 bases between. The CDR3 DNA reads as TGTGCCAGCAGCGCGGACTCCTCAGGGAGCAAAAACATTCAGTACTTC. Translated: CASSADSSGSKNIQYF.

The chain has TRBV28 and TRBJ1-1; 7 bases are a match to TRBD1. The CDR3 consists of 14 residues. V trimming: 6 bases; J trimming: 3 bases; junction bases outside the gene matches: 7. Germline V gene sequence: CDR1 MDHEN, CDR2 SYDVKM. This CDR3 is CASSQGGPHTEAFF. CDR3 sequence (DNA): TGTGCCAGCAGCCAGGGGGGGCCCCACACTGAAGCTTTCTTT.

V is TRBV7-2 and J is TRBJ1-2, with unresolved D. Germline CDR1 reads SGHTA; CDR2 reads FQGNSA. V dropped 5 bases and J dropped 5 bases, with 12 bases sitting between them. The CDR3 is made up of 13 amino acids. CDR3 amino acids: CASSPYDEYGYTF. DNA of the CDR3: TGTGCCAGCAGCCCATATGACGAGTATGGCTACACCTTC.

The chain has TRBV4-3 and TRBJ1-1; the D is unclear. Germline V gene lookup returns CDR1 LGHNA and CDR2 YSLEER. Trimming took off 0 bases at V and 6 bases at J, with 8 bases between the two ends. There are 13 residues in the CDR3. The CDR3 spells CASSQERTAEAFF. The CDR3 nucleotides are TGCGCCAGCAGCCAAGAAAGAACGGCTGAAGCTTTCTTT.

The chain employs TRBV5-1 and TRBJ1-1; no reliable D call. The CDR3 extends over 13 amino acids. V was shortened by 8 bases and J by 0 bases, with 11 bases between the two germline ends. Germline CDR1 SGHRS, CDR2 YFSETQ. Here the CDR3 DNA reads TGCGCCAGTAGGATCGACCTGAACACTGAAGCTTTCTTT. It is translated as CASRIDLNTEAFF.

This CDR3 reads CASSFRGRTDTQYF. CDR3 DNA sequence: TGTGCCAGCAGCTTTCGAGGGAGGACAGATACGCAGTATTTT. The chain couples TRBV7-2 to TRBJ2-3; weak D call: TRBD2 (6 bases). Trimming pared 3 bases from V and 3 bases from J, leaving 10 bases between. There are 14 residues in the CDR3. Germline values: CDR1 SGHTA, CDR2 FQGNSA. The full variable domain, rest sourced from reference TRBV7-2 and TRBJ2-3, is GAGVSQSPSNKVTEKGKDVELRCDPISGHTALYWYRQSLGQGLEFLIYFQGNSAPDKSGLPSDRFSAERTGGSVSTLTIQRTQQEDSAVYLCASSFRGRTDTQYFGPGTRLTVL.